The sequence of this TCR beta chain was determined in a study of Ad26.COV2.S vaccination and SARS-CoV-2 variants listed by TCRdb under 2021. Regarding the complete study: Vaccine-arm donors came from COV1001, a multicentre, randomized, double-blind, placebo-controlled phase I-IIa trial of Ad26.COV2.S in healthy adults. Ad26.COV2.S was given intramuscularly at 5x10^10 or 1x10^11 viral particles, as a single shot or as two shots 56 days apart. Blinding of investigators to trial group allocation was maintained during experiments and outcome assessment. Trial participants were randomized into five groups of five, in which low-dose or high-dose Ad26.COV2.S was given once or twice, or placebo was given on both occasions. The TCR-sequenced set comprised around 30 samples: roughly 19 Ad26.COV2.S vaccine recipients, 5 placebo recipients and 8 SARS-CoV-2 convalescent individuals. Sequencing of the TCRbeta repertoire served to evaluate the specificity and breadth of SARS-CoV-2-reactive T cell receptors following Ad26.COV2.S vaccination.

What the authors observed across the whole study: After vaccination, substantial breadth of spike-specific CD8+ and CD4+ T cell responses was reported. The authors noted that the TCR breadth and depth analyses may have underestimated total T cell responses. Comparable non-spike TCR breadth was observed between vaccine and placebo recipients, consistent with only spike being contained in the vaccine. Spike-specific TCR breadth was higher in Ad26.COV2.S recipients than in placebo recipients (P = 0.0014). The study lacked the statistical power to compare responses across vaccine doses or regimens.

Including cysteine and phenylalanine, the CDR3 has 12 amino acids. The read is trimmed to its CDR3 DNA, 36 bases read in frame from base 1. CDR1 is given as MNHEY and CDR2 as SMNVEV, both from the germline V gene (reference sequence). Cut back by 2 bases and 2 bases, the V and J ends lie 0 bases apart. Points on this clone: It has no known antigen specificity. Base qualities are not recorded, but no much larger clone differs from it by a single base.

TCRbeta CDR3 regions were sequenced with the immunoSEQ Assay. After extraction, genomic DNA underwent amplification by bias-controlled multiplex PCR, followed by high-throughput sequencing. On the authors' methods: To quantify the absolute abundance of each unique TCRbeta CDR3 region, sequences were collapsed and filtered. T cell fraction was estimated by normalizing TCRbeta template counts to usable DNA, which was measured by amplifying reference genes present in all nucleated cells. Repertoire TCRs were annotated as SARS-CoV-2-specific when V gene, CDR3 amino acid sequence and J gene were exactly matched to a known reactive TCR set. The reference SARS-CoV-2 TCR set was derived from MIRA and filtered for enrichment in COVID-19-positive ImmuneCODE repertoires, a step that removed public or cross-reactive TCRs. Using the MIRA antigens, annotated TCRs were further analysed by specific ORF or by position within an ORF. Breadth was defined as the number of annotated unique rearrangements divided by the total number of unique productive rearrangements, and depth was defined as the summed frequency of the annotated unique rearrangements. Group comparisons of TCR breadth used two-sided Wilcoxon rank-sum tests. In TCRdb, the immuneACCESS table is reduced to in-frame sequences with V and J assigned. These tables do not hold every clone; where another copy was compared, an unresolved V gene accounts for under half, and the others remain unexplained. Clone size and V and J calls were adopted from that table, with D and trimming inferred from the DNA. Within this sample are roughly 320,000 clones, with around 84% of them counted one time only. Clones ranked in the top ten supply roughly 1.9% of the sample.

The treatment or condition label for this specimen denotes: around 19 received Ad26.COV2.S at low or high dose, single or two shots; 5 received placebo; per-sample allocation not given. Repertoires of vaccine and placebo recipients were sequenced from samples collected on day 63 after the first injection. Cohort 1b enrolled 25 or so adults aged 18-55 years at a single site in Boston, USA, between 29 July and 7 August 2020. Ad26.COV2.S was a replication-incompetent adenovirus type 26 vector that expressed a prefusion-stabilized SARS-CoV-2 spike protein derived from the original Wuhan strain. The TCR originated in a person aged 18-65 years who received the Ad26.COV2.S COVID-19 vaccine or a placebo. This sequence uses TRBV27 and TRBJ2-2; the D gene lacks a confident call. Here the sequenced sample was peripheral blood, taken in a trial of Ad26.COV2.S vaccine versus placebo. The base sequence is TGTGCCAGCAGTTTAAACACCGGGGAGCTGTTTTTT. The translation is CASSLNTGELFF.